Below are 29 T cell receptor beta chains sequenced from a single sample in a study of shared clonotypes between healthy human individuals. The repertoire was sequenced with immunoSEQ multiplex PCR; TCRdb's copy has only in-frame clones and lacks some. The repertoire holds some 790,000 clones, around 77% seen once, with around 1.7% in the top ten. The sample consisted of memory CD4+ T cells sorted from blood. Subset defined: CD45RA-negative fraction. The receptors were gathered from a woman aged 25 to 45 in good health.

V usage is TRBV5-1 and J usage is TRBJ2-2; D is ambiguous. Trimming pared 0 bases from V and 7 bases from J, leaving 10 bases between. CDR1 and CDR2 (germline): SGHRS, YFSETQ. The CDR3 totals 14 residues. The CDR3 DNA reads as TGCGCCAGCAGCTTGGTAGAGTCGAGCGGGGAGCTGTTTTTT. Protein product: CASSLVESSGELFF.

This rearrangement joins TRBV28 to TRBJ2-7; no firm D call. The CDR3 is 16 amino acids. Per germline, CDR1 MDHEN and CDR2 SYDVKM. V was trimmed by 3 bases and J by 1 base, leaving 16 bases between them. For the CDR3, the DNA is TGTGCCAGCAGTTTTTCTAGTCTCAGCGAATCCTACGAGCAGTACTTC. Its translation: CASSFSSLSESYEQYF. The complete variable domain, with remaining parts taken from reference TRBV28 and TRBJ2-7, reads DVKVTQSSRYLVKRTGEKVFLECVQDMDHENMFWYRQDPGLGLRLIYFSYDVKMKEKGDIPEGYSVSREKKERFSLILESASTNQTSMYLCASSFSSLSESYEQYFGPGTRLTVT.

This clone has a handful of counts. In DNA form, the CDR3 reads TGTGCCAGCAGTTACGGTAGCGGGAGGAATCAGTACTTC. It codes for CASSYGSGRNQYF. V gene TRBV6-5 combines with J gene TRBJ2-4; 10 positions match TRBD2. This CDR3 has 13 amino acids. V trimming: 2 bases; J trimming: 12 bases; junction bases outside the gene matches: 4. Germline CDR1 is MNHEY and CDR2 is SVGAGI.

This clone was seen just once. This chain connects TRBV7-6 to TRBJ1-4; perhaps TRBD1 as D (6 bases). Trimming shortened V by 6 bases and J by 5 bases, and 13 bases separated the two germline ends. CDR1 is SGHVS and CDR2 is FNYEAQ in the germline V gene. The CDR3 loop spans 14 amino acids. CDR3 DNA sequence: TGTGCCAGCAGTACAGGGACTGGGAATGAAAAACTGTTTTTT. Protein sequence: CASSTGTGNEKLFF. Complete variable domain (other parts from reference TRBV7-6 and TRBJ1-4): GAGVSQSPRYKVTKRGQDVALRCDPISGHVSLYWYRQALGQGPEFLTYFNYEAQQDKSGLPNDRFSAERPEGSISTLTIQRTEQRDSAMYRCASSTGTGNEKLFFGSGTQLSVL.

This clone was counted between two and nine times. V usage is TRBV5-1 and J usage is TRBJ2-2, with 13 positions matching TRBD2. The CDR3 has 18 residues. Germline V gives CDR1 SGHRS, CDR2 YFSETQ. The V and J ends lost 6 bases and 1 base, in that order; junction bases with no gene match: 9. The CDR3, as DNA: TGCGCCAGCATCGGGGGACTAGCGGGAAGTGGGAACACCGGGGAGCTGTTTTTT. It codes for CASIGGLAGSGNTGELFF.

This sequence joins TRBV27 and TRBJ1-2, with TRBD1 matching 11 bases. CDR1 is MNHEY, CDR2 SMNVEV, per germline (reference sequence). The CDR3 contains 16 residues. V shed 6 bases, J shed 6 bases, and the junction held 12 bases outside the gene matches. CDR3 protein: CASRRAGQGAWNGYTF. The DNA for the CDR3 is TGTGCCAGCAGGAGAGCCGGACAGGGGGCATGGAATGGCTACACCTTC.

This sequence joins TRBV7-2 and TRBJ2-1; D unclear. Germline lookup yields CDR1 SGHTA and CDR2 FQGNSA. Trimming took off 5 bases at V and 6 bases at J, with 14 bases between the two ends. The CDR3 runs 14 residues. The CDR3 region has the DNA TGTGCCAGCAGCCCCCCTAACTCCGCCAATGAGCAGTTCTTC. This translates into CASSPPNSANEQFF.

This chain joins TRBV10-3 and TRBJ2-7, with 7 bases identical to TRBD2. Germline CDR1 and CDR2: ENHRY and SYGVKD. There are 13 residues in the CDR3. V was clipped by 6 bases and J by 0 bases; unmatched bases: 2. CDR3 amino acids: CAIRASGSYEQYF. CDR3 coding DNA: TGTGCCATCAGGGCTAGCGGCTCCTACGAGCAGTACTTC.

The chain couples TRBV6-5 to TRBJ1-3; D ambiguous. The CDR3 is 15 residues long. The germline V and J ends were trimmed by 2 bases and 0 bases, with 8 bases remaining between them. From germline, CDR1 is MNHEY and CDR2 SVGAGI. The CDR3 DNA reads TGTGCCAGCAGTTACGCAGCAGACTCTGGAAACACCATATATTTT. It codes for CASSYAADSGNTIYF.

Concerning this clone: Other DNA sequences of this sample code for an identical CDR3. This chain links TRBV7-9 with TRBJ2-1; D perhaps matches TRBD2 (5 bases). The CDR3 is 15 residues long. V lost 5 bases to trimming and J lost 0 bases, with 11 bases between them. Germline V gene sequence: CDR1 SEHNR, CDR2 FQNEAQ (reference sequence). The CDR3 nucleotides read TGTGCCAGCAGCCCCAGCGGATCCTCCTACAATGAGCAGTTCTTC. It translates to CASSPSGSSYNEQFF.

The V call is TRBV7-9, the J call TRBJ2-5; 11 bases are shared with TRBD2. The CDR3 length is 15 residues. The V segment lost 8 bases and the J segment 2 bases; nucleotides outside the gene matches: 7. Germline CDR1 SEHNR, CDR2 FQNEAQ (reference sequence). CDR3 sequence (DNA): TGTGCCAGCGGTCCACTAGCGGGAGTACAAGAGACCCAGTACTTC. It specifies CASGPLAGVQETQYF.

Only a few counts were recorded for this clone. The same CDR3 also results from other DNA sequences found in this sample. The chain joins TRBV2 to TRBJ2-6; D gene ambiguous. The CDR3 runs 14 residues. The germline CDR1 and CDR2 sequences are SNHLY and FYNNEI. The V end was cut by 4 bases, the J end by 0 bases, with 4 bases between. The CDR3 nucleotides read TGTGCCAGCAGTGCACGCTCTGGGGCCAACGTCCTGACTTTC. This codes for CASSARSGANVLTF. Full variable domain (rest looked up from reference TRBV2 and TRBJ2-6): EPEVTQTPSHQVTQMGQEVILRCVPISNHLYFYWYRQILGQKVEFLVSFYNNEISEKSEIFDDQFSVERPDGSNFTLKIRSTKLEDSAMYFCASSARSGANVLTFGAGSRLTVL.

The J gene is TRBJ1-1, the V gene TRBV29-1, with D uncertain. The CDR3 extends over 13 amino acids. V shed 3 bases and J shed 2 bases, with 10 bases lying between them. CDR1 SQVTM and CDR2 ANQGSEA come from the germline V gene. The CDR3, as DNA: TGCAGCGTTGAGCAGCAGGAAAACACTGAAGCTTTCTTT. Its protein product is CSVEQQENTEAFF.

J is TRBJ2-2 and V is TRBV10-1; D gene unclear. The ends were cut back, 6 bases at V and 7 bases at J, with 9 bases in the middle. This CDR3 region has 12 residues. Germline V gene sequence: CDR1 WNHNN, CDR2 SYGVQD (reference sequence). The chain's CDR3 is CASSRHDGELFF. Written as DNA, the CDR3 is TGCGCCAGCAGCCGTCACGACGGGGAGCTGTTTTTT.

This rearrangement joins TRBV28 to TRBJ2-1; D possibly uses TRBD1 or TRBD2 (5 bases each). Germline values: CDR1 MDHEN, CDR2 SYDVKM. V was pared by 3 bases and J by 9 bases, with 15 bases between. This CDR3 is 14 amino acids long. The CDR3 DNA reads TGTGCCAGCAGTTTGGGGACCCTCGGATCTGAGCAGTTCTTC. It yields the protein CASSLGTLGSEQFF.

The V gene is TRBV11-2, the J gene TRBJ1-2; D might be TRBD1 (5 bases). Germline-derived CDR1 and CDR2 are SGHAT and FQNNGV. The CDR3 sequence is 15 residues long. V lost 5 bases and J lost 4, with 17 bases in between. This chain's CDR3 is CASSPLGAGFYGYTF. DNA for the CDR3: TGTGCCAGCAGCCCCTTAGGGGCAGGGTTCTATGGCTACACCTTC.

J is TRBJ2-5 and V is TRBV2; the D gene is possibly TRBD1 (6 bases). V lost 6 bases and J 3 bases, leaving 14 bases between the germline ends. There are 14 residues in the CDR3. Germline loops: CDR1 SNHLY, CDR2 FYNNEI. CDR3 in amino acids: CASSRGGSKETQYF. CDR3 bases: TGTGCCAGCAGCAGGGGCGGGTCCAAAGAGACCCAGTACTTC.

For the CDR3, the DNA is TGTGCCATCGGAACGGGGGAAAACACTGAAGCTTTCTTT. Translation gives CAIGTGENTEAFF. The chain is built from TRBV10-3 and TRBJ1-1, with D maybe TRBD1 (5 bases). Trimming took off 8 bases at V and 2 bases at J, with 12 bases between the two ends. CDR1 is ENHRY, CDR2 SYGVKD, per germline. This CDR3 has 13 amino acids.

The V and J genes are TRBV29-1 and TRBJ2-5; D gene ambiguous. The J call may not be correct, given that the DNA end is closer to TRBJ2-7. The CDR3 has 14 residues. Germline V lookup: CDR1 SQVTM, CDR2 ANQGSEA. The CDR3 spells CSVEQDAGSYEQYF. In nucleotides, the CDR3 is TGCAGCGTTGAGCAGGACGCCGGCTCCTACGAGCAGTACTTC.

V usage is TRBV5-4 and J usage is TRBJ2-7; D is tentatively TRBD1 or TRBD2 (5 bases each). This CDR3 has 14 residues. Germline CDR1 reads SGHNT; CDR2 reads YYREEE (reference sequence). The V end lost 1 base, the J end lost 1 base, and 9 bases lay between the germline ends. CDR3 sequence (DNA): TGTGCCAGCAGCTTGTGGGGCGGGTCCTACGAGCAGTACTTC. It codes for CASSLWGGSYEQYF.

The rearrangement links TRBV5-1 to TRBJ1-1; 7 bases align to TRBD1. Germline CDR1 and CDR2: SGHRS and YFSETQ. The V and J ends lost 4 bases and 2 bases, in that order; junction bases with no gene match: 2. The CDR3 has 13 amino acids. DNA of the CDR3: TGCGCCAGCAGCGGACAGGCCAACACTGAAGCTTTCTTT. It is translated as CASSGQANTEAFF.

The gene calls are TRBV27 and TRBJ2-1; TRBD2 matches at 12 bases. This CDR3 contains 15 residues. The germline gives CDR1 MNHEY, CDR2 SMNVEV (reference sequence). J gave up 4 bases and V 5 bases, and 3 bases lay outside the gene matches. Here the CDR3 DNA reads TGTGCCAGCAGTATGACTAGCGGGAGTTACAATGAGCAGTTCTTC. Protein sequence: CASSMTSGSYNEQFF.

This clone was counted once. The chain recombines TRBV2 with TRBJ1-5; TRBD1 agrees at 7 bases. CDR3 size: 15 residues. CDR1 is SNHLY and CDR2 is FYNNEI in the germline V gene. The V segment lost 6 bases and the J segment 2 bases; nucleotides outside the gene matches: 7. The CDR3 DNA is TGTGCCAGCAGGGCGGAGGGGGCTCGCAATCAGCCCCAGCATTTT. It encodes CASRAEGARNQPQHF.

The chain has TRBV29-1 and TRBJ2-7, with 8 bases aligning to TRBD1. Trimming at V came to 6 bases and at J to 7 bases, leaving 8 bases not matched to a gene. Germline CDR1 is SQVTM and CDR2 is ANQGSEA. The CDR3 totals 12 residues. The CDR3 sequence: CSVAGGAGEQYF. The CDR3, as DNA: TGCAGCGTGGCAGGGGGCGCGGGGGAGCAGTACTTC.

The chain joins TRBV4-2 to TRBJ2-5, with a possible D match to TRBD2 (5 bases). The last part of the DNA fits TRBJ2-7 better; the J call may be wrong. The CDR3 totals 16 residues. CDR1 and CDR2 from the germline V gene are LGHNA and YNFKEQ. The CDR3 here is CASSQAQGSGTYEQYF. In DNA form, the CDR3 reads TGTGCCAGCAGCCAAGCCCAAGGCTCCGGGACCTACGAGCAGTACTTC.

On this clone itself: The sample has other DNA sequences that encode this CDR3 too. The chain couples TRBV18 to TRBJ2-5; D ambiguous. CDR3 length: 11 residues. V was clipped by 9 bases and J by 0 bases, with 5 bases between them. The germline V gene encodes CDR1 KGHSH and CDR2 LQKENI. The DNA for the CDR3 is TGTGCCAGTTCGTACCAAGAGACCCAGTACTTC. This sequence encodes CASSYQETQYF.

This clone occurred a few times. The CDR3 sequence is CASNPRTGVSGANVLTF. CDR3 nucleotide sequence: TGTGCCAGCAACCCGAGGACAGGAGTTTCTGGGGCCAACGTCCTGACTTTC. The chain links TRBV7-3 to TRBJ2-6, with TRBD1 matching over 7 bases. V was clipped by 7 bases and J by 1 base; unmatched bases: 10. The CDR3 sequence is 17 residues long. Germline V gives CDR1 SGHTA, CDR2 FQGTGA.

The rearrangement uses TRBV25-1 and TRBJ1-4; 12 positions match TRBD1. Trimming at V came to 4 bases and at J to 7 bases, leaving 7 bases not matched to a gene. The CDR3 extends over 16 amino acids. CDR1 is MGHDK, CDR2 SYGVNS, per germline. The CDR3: CASSAGQGAAGEKLFF. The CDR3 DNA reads TGTGCCAGCAGTGCGGGACAGGGGGCGGCGGGTGAAAAACTGTTTTTT.

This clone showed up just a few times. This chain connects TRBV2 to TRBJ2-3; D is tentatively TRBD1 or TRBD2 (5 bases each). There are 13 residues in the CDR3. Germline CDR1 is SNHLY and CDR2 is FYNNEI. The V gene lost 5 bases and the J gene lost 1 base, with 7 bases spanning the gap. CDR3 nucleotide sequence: TGTGCCAGCAGTAGGGGAGGCACAGATACGCAGTATTTT. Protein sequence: CASSRGGTDTQYF.